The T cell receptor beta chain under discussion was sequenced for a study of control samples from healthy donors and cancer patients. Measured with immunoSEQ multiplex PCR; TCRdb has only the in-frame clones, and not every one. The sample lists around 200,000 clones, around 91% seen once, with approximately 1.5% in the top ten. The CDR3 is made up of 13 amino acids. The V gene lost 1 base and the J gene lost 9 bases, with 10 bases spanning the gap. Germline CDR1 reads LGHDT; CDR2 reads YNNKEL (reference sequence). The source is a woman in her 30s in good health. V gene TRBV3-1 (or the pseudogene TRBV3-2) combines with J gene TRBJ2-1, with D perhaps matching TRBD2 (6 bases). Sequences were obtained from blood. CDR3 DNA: TGTGCCAGCAGCCAAGGGAGGGCCTTTGAGCAGTTCTTC. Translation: CASSQGRAFEQFF.